These 25 T cell receptor beta chains were sequenced from one sample in a study of Ad26.COV2.S vaccination and SARS-CoV-2 variants. The repertoire was sequenced with immunoSEQ multiplex PCR; TCRdb's copy has only in-frame clones and lacks some. The sample lists approximately 400,000 clones; approximately 90% were seen once. This material consisted of peripheral blood, taken after recovery from COVID-19. These receptors came from a human donor who had recovered from COVID-19.

In this sample, this clone turned up a few times. The rearrangement uses TRBV7-6 and TRBJ1-1; weak D call: TRBD1 (6 bases). The CDR3 is 15 residues long. The germline CDR1 and CDR2 sequences are SGHVS and FNYEAQ. The V end was cut by 5 bases, the J end by 0 bases, with 13 bases between. The DNA of the CDR3 is TGTGCCAGCAGCGCTCGAGCAGGGGTGAACACTGAAGCTTTCTTT. This translates into CASSARAGVNTEAFF.

The CDR3 spells CASSQGLPSETQYF. In DNA, the CDR3 is TGTGCCAGCAGCCAGGGACTGCCCTCGGAGACCCAGTACTTC. J is TRBJ2-5 and V is TRBV7-7, with a possible D match to TRBD2 (6 bases). Germline-derived CDR1 and CDR2 are SSHAT and FNYEAQ (reference sequence). This CDR3 is 14 amino acids long. V was trimmed by 5 bases and J by 5 bases, leaving 15 bases between them.

This sequence joins TRBV2 and TRBJ1-1; TRBD1 is a possible D gene (5 bases). V was clipped by 4 bases and J by 7 bases, with 7 bases between them. The length of the CDR3 is 11 residues. Germline V gives CDR1 SNHLY, CDR2 FYNNEI. The CDR3 sequence: CASSGGVEAFF. As DNA, the CDR3 is TGTGCCAGCAGTGGGGGGGTTGAAGCTTTCTTT.

This clone was recorded only once. CDR3 sequence reads: CASSFGMNTEAFF. CDR3 nucleotide sequence: TGCGCCAGCAGCTTCGGGATGAACACTGAAGCTTTCTTT. The rearrangement joins TRBV5-1 to TRBJ1-1; D unclear. The CDR3 has 13 amino acids. Per the germline V gene, CDR1 is SGHRS and CDR2 is YFSETQ. Trimming removed 2 bases from V and 0 bases from J, with 5 bases in between.

CDR3 nucleotides: TGTGCCAGCAGCGTAGCGGGGGGGCCCTTCTACGAGCAGTACTTC. Its translation is CASSVAGGPFYEQYF. The V gene is TRBV9, the J gene TRBJ2-7, with TRBD2 matching over 8 bases. Germline CDR1 SGDLS, CDR2 YYNGEE. J was trimmed by 3 bases and V by 0 bases; bases with no gene match: 5. This CDR3 has 15 amino acids.

V gene TRBV3-1 (or the pseudogene TRBV3-2) combines with J gene TRBJ2-1; TRBD2 aligns across 7 bases. The CDR3 length is 15 residues. Germline assignment: CDR1 LGHDT and CDR2 YNNKEL (reference sequence). After removal of 9 bases from V and 6 bases from J, the junction contained 14 bases not matched to a gene. The CDR3 nucleotides read TGTGCCAGTAGGAGGGAGCGGGGTGGGCGCAATGAGCAGTTCTTC. Protein sequence: CASRRERGGRNEQFF.

This clone was counted a single time. V usage is TRBV7-9 and J usage is TRBJ1-1; D is ambiguous. There are 14 residues in the CDR3. The V gene lost 5 bases and the J gene lost 1 base, with 11 bases spanning the gap. CDR1 is SEHNR, CDR2 FQNEAQ, per germline (reference sequence). CDR3 amino acids: CASSPAGRNTEAFF. The CDR3 DNA reads TGTGCCAGCAGCCCCGCGGGCAGGAACACTGAAGCTTTCTTT.

This chain connects TRBV21-1 to TRBJ2-7. TRBV21-1 is tagged as a pseudogene. The CDR3 is made up of 12 amino acids. CDR3 coding DNA: TGTGCCAGCAGCAAAGGACGGTACGAGCAGTACTTC. Translation: CASSKGRYEQYF.

This clone occurred once. This rearrangement joins TRBV7-3 to TRBJ1-2; TRBD1 matches 8 bases. The germline V gene has CDR1 SGHTA and CDR2 FQGTGA. The V gene end was trimmed by 1 base and the J gene end by 5 bases; junction bases not matched to a gene: 12. The CDR3 totals 17 residues. CDR3 sequence: CASSLNGQGVGTYGYTF. The DNA for the CDR3 is TGTGCCAGCAGCTTAAACGGACAGGGCGTCGGTACTTATGGCTACACCTTC.

The chain carries TRBV18 and TRBJ1-5, with D tentatively TRBD1 (5 bases). The ends were cut back, 3 bases at V and 4 bases at J, with 19 bases in the middle. There are 17 residues in the CDR3. Germline CDR1 KGHSH, CDR2 LQKENI. CDR3 region: CASSPSGREIRNQPQHF. The CDR3 DNA sequence: TGTGCCAGCTCACCCTCGGGCAGGGAGATAAGGAATCAGCCCCAGCATTTT.

The CDR3 loop reads CATSSRTDTEAFF. CDR3 bases: TGTGCCACCAGCAGCAGGACAGACACTGAAGCTTTCTTT. The J gene is TRBJ1-1, the V gene TRBV15, with D maybe TRBD1 (6 bases). The length of the CDR3 is 13 residues. V shed 3 bases and J shed 3 bases, with 8 bases lying between them. The germline V gene has CDR1 LNHNV and CDR2 YYDKDF (reference sequence).

The CDR3 is CASSQPRQRGHPEAFF. For the CDR3, the DNA is TGCGCCAGCAGCCAACCCAGACAGCGCGGGCATCCTGAAGCTTTCTTT. The chain uses TRBV4-1 and TRBJ1-1, with D perhaps matching TRBD1 (5 bases). The germline V gene encodes CDR1 MGHRA and CDR2 YSYEKL. This CDR3 is 16 amino acids long. Trimming pared 2 bases from V and 6 bases from J, leaving 19 bases between.

This chain connects TRBV5-1 to TRBJ2-7, with D possibly matching TRBD2 (5 bases). The CDR3 consists of 17 residues. Deletions cut 0 bases from V and 0 bases from J, with 16 bases between. The V gene's germline CDR1 is SGHRS and CDR2 YFSETQ. CDR3 sequence reads: CASSLAPLAQSSYEQYF. DNA of the CDR3: TGCGCCAGCAGCTTGGCTCCTCTAGCCCAGAGCTCCTACGAGCAGTACTTC.

This clone was detected once. J is TRBJ2-5 and V is TRBV27; D is unclear. V lost 2 bases, J lost 2 bases, and 6 bases lay in between. Germline CDR1 reads MNHEY; CDR2 reads SMNVEV (reference sequence). The length of the CDR3 is 13 residues. The CDR3 DNA reads TGTGCCAGCAGTTTAACCTGGCAAGAGACCCAGTACTTC. Its protein is CASSLTWQETQYF.

The chain recombines TRBV5-4 with TRBJ2-2; 8 nucleotides line up with TRBD2. Germline V gives CDR1 SGHNT, CDR2 YYREEE (reference sequence). The CDR3 consists of 15 residues. The J segment lost 4 bases and the V segment lost 4 bases, leaving 6 bases of the junction unmatched. This CDR3 is CASSRSGGLTGELFF. The DNA of the CDR3 is TGTGCCAGCAGCCGCAGCGGGGGCCTCACCGGGGAGCTGTTTTTT. The complete variable domain, with remaining parts taken from reference TRBV5-4 and TRBJ2-2, reads ETGVTQSPTHLIKTRGQQVTLRCSSQSGHNTVSWYQQALGQGPQFIFQYYREEENGRGNFPPRFSGLQFPNYSSELNVNALELDDSALYLCASSRSGGLTGELFFGEGSRLTVL.

A few counts support this clone. This rearrangement joins TRBV6-5 to TRBJ1-6, with D maybe TRBD1 (5 bases). V dropped 7 bases and J dropped 5 bases, with 15 bases sitting between them. The CDR3 runs to 15 residues. Germline assignment: CDR1 MNHEY and CDR2 SVGAGI. CDR3 bases: TGTGCCAGCAATCCCACAGGAGGCAATAATTCACCCCTCCACTTT. Amino acid sequence: CASNPTGGNNSPLHF.

The genes are TRBV6-5 and TRBJ1-1; 8 bases agree with TRBD1. Germline V gives CDR1 MNHEY, CDR2 SVGAGI. The CDR3 totals 14 residues. J gave up 1 base and V 5 bases, and 3 bases lay outside the gene matches. For the CDR3, the DNA is TGTGCCAGCAGTCTGGGACAGGCGAACACTGAAGCTTTCTTT. Translated: CASSLGQANTEAFF.

This sequence joins TRBV6-2 or TRBV6-3 and TRBJ2-5, with 8 bases that match TRBD1. This CDR3 comprises 16 residues. CDR1 MNHEY and CDR2 SVGEGT come from the germline V gene. The J segment lost 1 base and the V segment lost 4 bases, leaving 8 bases of the junction unmatched. As DNA, the CDR3 is TGTGCCAGCAGTTTAAGACAGGGGTCCCTCCAAGAGACCCAGTACTTC. It yields the protein CASSLRQGSLQETQYF.

The chain joins TRBV20-1 to TRBJ2-5; D is ambiguous. The germline V and J ends were trimmed by 3 bases and 5 bases, with 19 bases remaining between them. The CDR3 has 15 residues. Germline CDR1 and CDR2: DFQATT and SNEGSKA (reference sequence). CDR3 amino acids: CSASLPPKNGETQYF. The CDR3 nucleotides read TGCAGTGCTAGTCTCCCCCCCAAGAATGGGGAGACCCAGTACTTC.

J is TRBJ2-6 and V is TRBV9; unclear D gene. Trimming pared 5 bases from V and 4 bases from J, leaving 4 bases between. The CDR3 has 12 residues. Germline V lookup: CDR1 SGDLS, CDR2 YYNGEE. CDR3 amino acids: CASRGGANVLTF. CDR3 DNA sequence: TGTGCCAGCAGGGGAGGGGCCAACGTCCTGACTTTC.

This sequence joins TRBV27 and TRBJ2-7; D is tentatively TRBD1 or TRBD2 (5 bases each). CDR1 is MNHEY, CDR2 SMNVEV, per germline (reference sequence). The CDR3 is 16 amino acids. V gave up 3 bases and J gave up 2 bases, with 17 bases separating them. The CDR3 DNA reads as TGTGCCAGCAGTTTGCGACCGGCAGGGACCCCCTACGAGCAGTACTTC. Encoded protein: CASSLRPAGTPYEQYF.

This chain joins TRBV27 and TRBJ2-7; 10 bases map to TRBD1. The CDR3 has 15 residues. Trimming cost V 2 bases and J 2 bases; bases outside gene matches: 3. CDR1 and CDR2 from the germline V gene are MNHEY and SMNVEV (reference sequence). The chain's CDR3 is CASSLVGQGPYEQYF. DNA of the CDR3: TGTGCCAGCAGTTTAGTGGGACAGGGGCCCTACGAGCAGTACTTC.

This sequence joins TRBV18 and TRBJ2-2; D gene unclear. The ends were cut back, 1 base at V and 1 base at J, with 4 bases in the middle. Germline CDR1 KGHSH, CDR2 LQKENI. The CDR3 consists of 14 residues. The CDR3 here is CASSPLKNTGELFF. Here the CDR3 DNA reads TGTGCCAGCTCACCACTAAAGAACACCGGGGAGCTGTTTTTT.

The V gene is TRBV5-1, the J gene TRBJ2-1, with TRBD2 matching 7 bases. The trim removed 7 bases at V and 5 bases at J, leaving 12 bases unmatched. CDR1 and CDR2 from the germline V gene are SGHRS and YFSETQ. The CDR3 sequence is 15 residues long. CDR3 DNA: TGCGCCAGCGCCGTAGGTACGGGGGGACACAATGAGCAGTTCTTC. Its translation: CASAVGTGGHNEQFF.

The chain is built from TRBV7-9 and TRBJ1-2; 8 positions match TRBD1. The CDR3 covers 16 residues. Germline CDR1 reads SEHNR; CDR2 reads FQNEAQ (reference sequence). With 4 bases clipped from V and 6 bases from J, the junction kept 13 bases outside the gene matches. CDR3 amino acids: CASSSSGVAGGNGYTF. CDR3 nucleotide sequence: TGTGCCAGCAGCTCCTCAGGCGTCGCAGGGGGCAATGGCTACACCTTC. The variable domain in full, completed from reference TRBV7-9 and TRBJ1-2, reads DTGVSQNPRHKITKRGQNVTFRCDPISEHNRLYWYRQTLGQGPEFLTYFQNEAQLEKSRLLSDRFSAERPKGSFSTLEIQRTEQGDSAMYLCASSSSGVAGGNGYTFGSGTRLTVV.